This T cell receptor beta chain was sequenced in a study of long-term antiretroviral therapy in people with HIV. Researchers report immunoSEQ v3.0 was run at survey level. Per-sample targets for sequencing were about 35,000-50,000 T-cell genomes. Here immunoSEQ multiplex PCR was the method, and the copy in TCRdb shows in-frame clones only, minus some. The sample records approximately 25,000 clones, under 80% being singletons. The CDR3 extends over 13 amino acids. Losses at the gene ends were 6 bases for V and 5 bases for J; bases not matched to a gene: 6. CDR1 is MDHEN, CDR2 SYDVKM, per germline. Each participant with HIV received care in the United States. Specimens carried roughly 0.9-10 million cryopreserved PBMC before DNA extraction.

The chain uses TRBV28 and TRBJ2-7; 8 positions agree with TRBD1. This sample comprised unsorted PBMCs, obtained 0.5 years after starting antiretroviral therapy. This receptor was obtained from a woman between 35 and 50 years old with HIV. Written as DNA, the CDR3 is TGTGCCAGCAGCCCGACGGACAGGGACGAGCAGTACTTC. It translates to CASSPTDRDEQYF.